These 19 T cell receptor beta chains were sequenced from one sample in a study of blood T cell repertoires in COVID-19. The repertoire was sequenced with immunoSEQ multiplex PCR; TCRdb's copy has only in-frame clones and lacks some. The sample has about 280,000 clones, 89% seen once. The source material was peripheral blood. Receptor source: a woman in her 40s who had recovered from COVID-19.

This clone occurred once. The V gene is TRBV19, the J gene TRBJ2-7, with D possibly TRBD1 on 5 matching bases. Germline CDR1 is LNHDA and CDR2 is SQIVND (reference sequence). There are 14 residues in the CDR3. Trimming cost V 4 bases and J 4 bases, with 14 bases left between them. CDR3 DNA: TGTGCCAGTAGTACCCAGGGCTCCAAATACGAGCAGTACTTC. Protein: CASSTQGSKYEQYF.

The gene calls are TRBV2 and TRBJ1-5, with D possibly matching TRBD1 (6 bases). Germline V CDR1 and CDR2: SNHLY, FYNNEI. The CDR3 extends over 18 amino acids. V shed 6 bases and J shed 0 bases, with 21 bases lying between them. This CDR3 reads CASRATGGGGYSNQPQHF. The CDR3 DNA follows: TGTGCCAGCAGGGCCACGGGTGGGGGCGGCTATAGCAATCAGCCCCAGCATTTT. Using reference TRBV2 and TRBJ1-5 for the parts outside the CDR3, the full variable domain is EPEVTQTPSHQVTQMGQEVILRCVPISNHLYFYWYRQILGQKVEFLVSFYNNEISEKSEIFDDQFSVERPDGSNFTLKIRSTKLEDSAMYFCASRATGGGGYSNQPQHFGDGTRLSIL.

The CDR3 sequence is CASTLGQGSDTQYF. In DNA form, the CDR3 reads TGTGCCAGCACCCTGGGACAGGGATCAGATACGCAGTATTTT. The chain is built from TRBV6-5 and TRBJ2-3; TRBD1 agrees at 9 bases. Trimming at V came to 7 bases and at J to 4 bases, leaving 6 bases not matched to a gene. In germline, CDR1 is MNHEY, CDR2 SVGAGI. The length of the CDR3 is 14 residues.

This chain joins TRBV7-2 and TRBJ2-7; no definite D call. The CDR3 covers 14 residues. CDR1 is SGHTA, CDR2 FQGNSA, per germline. The ends were cut back, 1 base at V and 2 bases at J, with 9 bases in the middle. The CDR3 nucleotides are TGTGCCAGCAGCTTAGGTTCTAGAACCTACGAGCAGTACTTC. Translation gives CASSLGSRTYEQYF.

This clone was counted only a few times. This chain uses TRBV2 with TRBJ2-7, with 11 bases fitting TRBD2. Germline loops: CDR1 SNHLY, CDR2 FYNNEI. The V and J ends lost 6 bases and 3 bases, in that order; junction bases with no gene match: 7. CDR3 length: 15 residues. In DNA, the CDR3 is TGTGCCAGCAGCCCAACGACTAGCGGGAACTACGAGCAGTACTTC. It yields the protein CASSPTTSGNYEQYF.

The J gene is TRBJ2-2, the V gene TRBV11-3; 8 nucleotides match TRBD1. Per the germline V gene, CDR1 is SGHNT and CDR2 is YENEEA. The J segment lost 10 bases and the V segment lost 5 bases, leaving 12 bases of the junction unmatched. The CDR3 consists of 15 residues. CDR3 loop: CASSADRAPGLELFF. The DNA for the CDR3 is TGTGCCAGCAGCGCGGACAGGGCTCCCGGATTGGAGCTGTTTTTT.

As concerns this clone: Other DNA variants within this sample encode the same CDR3. The genes are TRBV5-4 and TRBJ2-2; TRBD2 aligns across 7 bases. This CDR3 is built from 13 residues. The junction had 9 bases not matched to a gene; V was cut back by 5 bases and J by 11 bases. Germline values: CDR1 SGHNT, CDR2 YYREEE (reference sequence). The CDR3 DNA is TGTGCCAGCAGTTTAGTAGCGGGCCGAGAGCTGTTTTTT. Its translation is CASSLVAGRELFF. The complete variable domain, with remaining parts taken from reference TRBV5-4 and TRBJ2-2, reads ETGVTQSPTHLIKTRGQQVTLRCSSQSGHNTVSWYQQALGQGPQFIFQYYREEENGRGNFPPRFSGLQFPNYSSELNVNALELDDSALYLCASSLVAGRELFFGEGSRLTVL.

The chain uses TRBV3-1 (or the pseudogene TRBV3-2) and TRBJ1-4; D not resolved. The CDR3 loop spans 17 amino acids. The germline gives CDR1 LGHDT, CDR2 YNNKEL (reference sequence). V dropped 4 bases and J dropped 0 bases, with 15 bases sitting between them. The CDR3 protein is CASSPQVETATNEKLFF. The CDR3 coding sequence is TGTGCCAGCAGCCCACAAGTGGAGACGGCAACTAATGAAAAACTGTTTTTT.

This clone appeared a single time. The gene calls are TRBV30 and TRBJ1-4, with a tentative D call TRBD1 (6 bases). The CDR3 has 14 residues. Germline assignment: CDR1 GTSNPN and CDR2 SVGIG (reference sequence). The V gene lost 0 bases and the J gene lost 10 bases, with 15 bases spanning the gap. CDR3 bases: TGTGCCTGGAGTGTAAATGAGGGGGTCGGAAAACTGTTTTTT. It codes for CAWSVNEGVGKLFF.

There are a few counts of this clone. The chain links TRBV15 to TRBJ2-3; 7 nucleotides agree with TRBD1. Germline-derived CDR1 and CDR2 are LNHNV and YYDKDF (reference sequence). The CDR3 covers 18 residues. The junction had 12 bases not matched to a gene; V was cut back by 1 base and J by 2 bases. This chain's CDR3 is CATSRGIAAGGFTDTQYF. CDR3 bases: TGTGCCACCAGCAGAGGAATTGCGGCAGGGGGTTTCACAGATACGCAGTATTTT.

For the CDR3, the DNA is TGTGCCAGCAGCTTAGCGCGGGGGCGAGAAACTGAAGCTTTCTTT. This translates into CASSLARGRETEAFF. V is TRBV7-2 and J is TRBJ1-1; possibly TRBD1 for D (6 bases). Trimming removed 0 bases at V and 5 bases at J, with 13 bases between. The CDR3 has 15 residues. Germline values: CDR1 SGHTA, CDR2 FQGNSA.

A single count supports this clone. V usage is TRBV19 and J usage is TRBJ2-1; 8 nucleotides line up with TRBD2. J lost 9 bases, V lost 4 bases, and 11 bases had no gene match. This CDR3 has 15 amino acids. Germline-derived CDR1 and CDR2 are LNHDA and SQIVND (reference sequence). The CDR3 nucleotides are TGTGCCAGTAGTACCGGACTAGCCACCTCGTTTGAGCAGTTCTTC. Translated, it gives CASSTGLATSFEQFF.

This chain links TRBV27 with TRBJ2-7, with 8 bases matching TRBD1. Germline V gene lookup returns CDR1 MNHEY and CDR2 SMNVEV (reference sequence). This CDR3 spans 17 amino acids. V gave up 0 bases and J gave up 7 bases; unmatched junction bases: 14. The CDR3 DNA reads TGTGCCAGCAGTTTATCTTATATCGTGCAGGGGGCGCCTGAGCAGTACTTC. Encoded protein: CASSLSYIVQGAPEQYF.

The chain joins TRBV5-8 to TRBJ2-5; a possible D gene is TRBD2 (6 bases). CDR3 length: 15 amino acids. Germline assignment: CDR1 SGHTS and CDR2 YDEGEE. V dropped 3 bases and J dropped 5 bases, with 17 bases sitting between them. The CDR3 protein is CASSSGVAEEETQYF. CDR3 DNA sequence: TGTGCCAGCAGCTCGGGGGTGGCAGAGGAGGAGACCCAGTACTTC.

This clone was recorded a few times. The V gene is TRBV7-6, the J gene TRBJ2-2; D is possibly TRBD2 (6 bases). This CDR3 spans 15 amino acids. V was cut by 2 bases and J by 7 bases, with 14 bases left in between. Germline CDR1 SGHVS, CDR2 FNYEAQ. As DNA, the CDR3 is TGTGCCAGCAGCTTATGGGGGGATTCGGTCGGGGAGCTGTTTTTT. As protein: CASSLWGDSVGELFF.

The V and J genes are TRBV5-5 and TRBJ2-2, with 9 bases fitting TRBD2. CDR3 size: 16 residues. The trim removed 4 bases at V and 1 base at J, leaving 5 bases unmatched. CDR1 and CDR2 from the germline V gene are SGHKS and YYEKEE (reference sequence). CDR3 sequence reads: CASSLAGSWNTGELFF. The CDR3 bases are TGTGCCAGCAGCCTAGCGGGGAGCTGGAACACCGGGGAGCTGTTTTTT. The whole variable domain, filled in from reference TRBV5-5 and TRBJ2-2, reads DAGVTQSPTHLIKTRGQQVTLRCSPISGHKSVSWYQQVLGQGPQFIFQYYEKEERGRGNFPDRFSARQFPNYSSELNVNALLLGDSALYLCASSLAGSWNTGELFFGEGSRLTVL.

The chain links TRBV9 to TRBJ1-3; D ambiguous. The CDR3 runs to 12 residues. V gave up 2 bases and J gave up 2 bases, with 2 bases separating them. From germline, CDR1 is SGDLS and CDR2 YYNGEE. Here the CDR3 reads CASSVAGNTIYF. CDR3 bases: TGTGCCAGCAGCGTCGCTGGAAACACCATATATTTT.

This chain connects TRBV5-1 to TRBJ2-7; TRBD2 matches at 9 bases. This CDR3 region has 19 residues. The V segment lost 5 bases and the J segment 4 bases; nucleotides outside the gene matches: 22. Per the germline V gene, CDR1 is SGHRS and CDR2 is YFSETQ. CDR3 sequence: CASRRTPGVAGDAAYEQYF. In nucleotides, the CDR3 is TGCGCCAGCAGAAGGACACCCGGGGTAGCGGGAGATGCGGCGTACGAGCAGTACTTC.

The chain employs TRBV5-6 and TRBJ2-7, with D hard to call. V was cut by 4 bases and J by 6 bases, with 8 bases left in between. Germline CDR1 reads SGHDT; CDR2 reads YYEEEE. The length of the CDR3 is 11 residues. In DNA form, the CDR3 reads TGTGCCAGCAGCCGATCGGGCGAGCAGTACTTC. This sequence encodes CASSRSGEQYF.